This TCR beta chain was found in a study of T cell responses to AZD1222 COVID-19 vaccine. Study-level information: Second doses were pooled across both intervals (about 4 or about 12 weeks).

In regard to this clone: The antigen is unknown.

TCRdb's table, derived via immunoSEQ multiplex PCR, lists solely in-frame clones and lacks some. The sample holds 120,000 or so clones, 88% seen once. Study-level points and caveats: Repertoire sampling was restricted to post-peak T cell response timepoints.

The V end was cut by 0 bases, the J end by 2 bases, with 11 bases between. Germline CDR1 reads SGHRS; CDR2 reads YFSETQ. The CDR3 runs 15 residues. The material sequenced was peripheral blood, taken on day 0 of AZD1222 vaccination. This chain uses TRBV5-1 with TRBJ2-5; D is ambiguous. The sequence derives from an adult in good health. The CDR3 bases are TGCGCCAGCAGCTTGGTGTCTATGCGTCAAGAGACCCAGTACTTC. Its protein product is CASSLVSMRQETQYF.